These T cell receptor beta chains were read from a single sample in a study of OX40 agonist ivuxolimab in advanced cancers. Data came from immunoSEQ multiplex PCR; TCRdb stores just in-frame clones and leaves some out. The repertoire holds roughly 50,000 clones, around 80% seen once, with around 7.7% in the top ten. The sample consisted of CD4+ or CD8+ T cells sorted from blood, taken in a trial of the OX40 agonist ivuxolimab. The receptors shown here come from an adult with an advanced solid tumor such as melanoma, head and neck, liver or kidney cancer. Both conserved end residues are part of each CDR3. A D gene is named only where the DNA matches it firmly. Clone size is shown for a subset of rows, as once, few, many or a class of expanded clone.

DNA: TGCGCCAGCAGCGCGGGACTAGCGGGCTACAATGAGCAGTTCTTC; CDR3: CASSAGLAGYNEQFF; V: TRBV5-1; J: TRBJ2-1; size: -; D: TRBD2
DNA: TGTGCCAGCAGCTTTATTGCGCTAGCGGGGGGCGAGCAGTACTTC; CDR3: CASSFIALAGGEQYF; V: TRBV5-4; J: TRBJ2-7; size: -; D: TRBD2
DNA: TGTGCCAGCAGTGAATACTTCCAAAAAGCAACTAATGAAAAACTGTTTTTT; CDR3: CASSEYFQKATNEKLFF; V: TRBV25-1; J: TRBJ1-4; size: -; D: -
DNA: TGTGCCAGCATGGGAAATTCACCCCTCCACTTT; CDR3: CASMGNSPLHF; V: TRBV25-1; J: TRBJ1-6; size: few; D: -
DNA: TGTGCCAGCAGCTTAGAAGGCGTAAGGAGGAATGAGCAGTTCTTC; CDR3: CASSLEGVRRNEQFF; V: TRBV7-9; J: TRBJ2-1; size: -; D: -
DNA: TGTGCCTGGACTCTCCGGGACACACAAGAGCAGTTCTTC; CDR3: CAWTLRDTQEQFF; V: TRBV30; J: TRBJ2-1; size: -; D: -
DNA: TGCGCCAGCAGCCAAGACCGATCACAGGTATACGAGCAGTACTTC; CDR3: CASSQDRSQVYEQYF; V: TRBV4-1; J: TRBJ2-7; size: -; D: -
DNA: TGTGCCAGCAGCGTATGGCGGGGAGGGGGAGATACGCAGTATTTT; CDR3: CASSVWRGGGDTQYF; V: TRBV9; J: TRBJ2-3; size: -; D: -
DNA: TGCGCCAGCAGCTTAACAGCGGGAGCTAGCACAGATACGCAGTATTTT; CDR3: CASSLTAGASTDTQYF; V: TRBV5-1; J: TRBJ2-3; size: -; D: TRBD2
DNA: TGTGCCAGCTCAGGGGGGACTAATTACGAGCAGTACTTC; CDR3: CASSGGTNYEQYF; V: TRBV18; J: TRBJ2-7; size: -; D: TRBD2
DNA: TGTGCCAGCAGTGCGGCGGGAGGGCGGTACGAGCAGTACTTC; CDR3: CASSAAGGRYEQYF; V: TRBV4-2; J: TRBJ2-7; size: -; D: TRBD2
DNA: TGTGCCAGCACCCGTCGCACGTCGTTCGGGGGCCGAGACACTGAAGCTTTCTTT; CDR3: CASTRRTSFGGRDTEAFF; V: TRBV13; J: TRBJ1-1; size: -; D: -
DNA: TGCGCCAGCAGCCGAGAAGACCAGACACCTAATGAAAAACTGTTTTTT; CDR3: CASSREDQTPNEKLFF; V: TRBV4-1; J: TRBJ1-4; size: -; D: -
DNA: TGTGCCAGCAGCCCCGAGGGGGGGAATGATGAGCAGTTCTTC; CDR3: CASSPEGGNDEQFF; V: TRBV2; J: TRBJ2-1; size: -; D: -
DNA: TGTGCCAGCTCCCCCCGGGGCGGGAGTGCCTCCTACAATGAGCAGTTCTTC; CDR3: CASSPRGGSASYNEQFF; V: TRBV18; J: TRBJ2-1; size: -; D: TRBD2
DNA: TGTGCCAGCAGCTACCCCTTAACAGACGGGGACCAAGAGACCCAGTACTTC; CDR3: CASSYPLTDGDQETQYF; V: TRBV2; J: TRBJ2-5; size: few; D: -
DNA: TGTGCCAGCACCGGGAGGACAGGGGGCGGTGAGCAGTTCTTC; CDR3: CASTGRTGGGEQFF; V: TRBV5-4; J: TRBJ2-1; size: few; D: TRBD1
DNA: TGTGCCAGCAGCGTAGGAATTAGAGACAATGAGCAGTTCTTC; CDR3: CASSVGIRDNEQFF; V: TRBV9; J: TRBJ2-1; size: few; D: -
DNA: TGTGCCAGCAGCCCCGGCCGGGGAATCGAAGAGACCCAGTACTTC; CDR3: CASSPGRGIEETQYF; V: TRBV9; J: TRBJ2-5; size: -; D: -
DNA: TGTGCCAGCGGACTAGCGGGGAACACCGGGGAGCTGTTTTTT; CDR3: CASGLAGNTGELFF; V: TRBV2; J: TRBJ2-2; size: -; D: TRBD2
DNA: TGTGCCAGCAGCTTGTTATTCCAGGGGCTGAACACTGAAGCTTTCTTT; CDR3: CASSLLFQGLNTEAFF; V: TRBV5-6; J: TRBJ1-1; size: -; D: -
DNA: TGCGCCAGCAGCCAGTTCAACAGGGGGACTAACTATGGCTACACCTTC; CDR3: CASSQFNRGTNYGYTF; V: TRBV4-3; J: TRBJ1-2; size: once; D: TRBD1